One and the same sample provided the 21 T cell receptor beta chains below, sequenced in a study of T cell responses to AZD1222 COVID-19 vaccine. The assay was immunoSEQ multiplex PCR, and TCRdb's table has in-frame clones only and misses some. The data show about 120,000 clones, 85% to 90% seen once. The sample in question was peripheral blood, obtained 28 days after the second AZD1222 dose. The receptor set was obtained from an adult who received the AZD1222 COVID-19 vaccine.

The V call is TRBV27, the J call TRBJ1-2; D perhaps matches TRBD1 (5 bases). This CDR3 is 15 amino acids long. Trimming stripped 8 bases from V and 0 bases from J, with 16 bases between. Germline lookup yields CDR1 MNHEY and CDR2 SMNVEV (reference sequence). The CDR3 is CASSQGGASNYGYTF. The CDR3 DNA sequence: TGTGCCAGCTCCCAAGGCGGGGCTTCTAACTATGGCTACACCTTC.

This rearrangement joins TRBV30 to TRBJ1-5; no definite D call. The CDR3 consists of 13 residues. Germline-derived CDR1 and CDR2 are GTSNPN and SVGIG (reference sequence). The V and J ends lost 2 bases and 3 bases respectively, with 8 bases between them. Here the CDR3 DNA reads TGTGCCTGGAGTTCAACAAACAATCAGCCCCAGCATTTT. As protein: CAWSSTNNQPQHF.

The chain has TRBV5-1 and TRBJ1-1; 8 nucleotides line up with TRBD1. Germline V lookup: CDR1 SGHRS, CDR2 YFSETQ. The CDR3 consists of 15 residues. The trim removed 0 bases at V and 4 bases at J, leaving 5 bases unmatched. CDR3 residues: CASSLEAGGFTEAFF. The CDR3 DNA sequence: TGCGCCAGCAGCTTGGAAGCAGGGGGCTTCACTGAAGCTTTCTTT.

This chain links TRBV7-3 with TRBJ2-1; D is ambiguous. CDR1 is SGHTA, CDR2 FQGTGA, per germline. The V end was cut by 4 bases, the J end by 10 bases, with 11 bases between. The CDR3 covers 12 residues. As DNA, the CDR3 is TGTGCCAGCAGCTCCCGGATGGGCGAGCAGTTCTTC. It codes for CASSSRMGEQFF.

The CDR3 loop reads CASSQAGTYNEQFF. The CDR3 DNA follows: TGTGCCAGCAGCCAAGCCGGGACCTACAATGAGCAGTTCTTC. The rearrangement links TRBV3-1 (or the pseudogene TRBV3-2) to TRBJ2-1, with a possible D match to TRBD2 (5 bases). The CDR3 covers 14 residues. Germline CDR1 reads LGHDT; CDR2 reads YNNKEL (reference sequence). Trimming left V 1 base short and J 2 bases short, with 6 bases between.

The chain has TRBV7-2 and TRBJ2-7, with D tentatively TRBD2 (6 bases). From germline, CDR1 is SGHTA and CDR2 FQGNSA. V lost 6 bases and J 7 bases, leaving 13 bases between the germline ends. The CDR3 consists of 12 residues. The CDR3 protein is CASRRDHKEQYF. CDR3 sequence (DNA): TGTGCCAGCAGGCGGGACCACAAGGAGCAGTACTTC. Full variable domain (remainder filled in from reference TRBV7-2 and TRBJ2-7): GAGVSQSPSNKVTEKGKDVELRCDPISGHTALYWYRQSLGQGLEFLIYFQGNSAPDKSGLPSDRFSAERTGGSVSTLTIQRTQQEDSAVYLCASRRDHKEQYFGPGTRLTVT.

V and J are TRBV29-1 and TRBJ1-1; 9 bases line up with TRBD1. V lost 3 bases, J lost 11 bases, and 7 bases stayed unmatched. The CDR3 contains 12 residues. CDR1 is SQVTM, CDR2 ANQGSEA, per germline. The CDR3 DNA follows: TGCAGCGTTGACTGGGACAGGGTTCGTGCTTTCTTT. Translating it yields CSVDWDRVRAFF.

J is TRBJ1-2 and V is TRBV7-9; weak D call: TRBD1 (5 bases). The ends were cut back, 5 bases at V and 5 bases at J, with 12 bases in the middle. This CDR3 region has 13 residues. The germline V gene has CDR1 SEHNR and CDR2 FQNEAQ (reference sequence). This CDR3 is CASSRRDPYGYTF. DNA of the CDR3: TGTGCCAGCAGCCGGCGGGACCCATATGGCTACACCTTC.

The gene calls are TRBV15 and TRBJ1-5; D is perhaps TRBD1 (5 bases). Germline V CDR1 and CDR2: LNHNV, YYDKDF (reference sequence). This CDR3 has 16 amino acids. The V gene lost 0 bases and the J gene lost 7 bases, with 16 bases spanning the gap. For the CDR3, the DNA is TGTGCCACCAGCAGAGATCTTAGGACTTGGGGCCAGCCCCAGCATTTT. This sequence encodes CATSRDLRTWGQPQHF.

This clone has just one count. The chain combines TRBV30 with TRBJ1-1; 8 bases are a match to TRBD1. The CDR3 has 15 residues. Per germline, CDR1 GTSNPN and CDR2 SVGIG (reference sequence). The junction had 10 bases not matched to a gene; V was cut back by 2 bases and J by 5 bases. The CDR3 nucleotides read TGTGCCTGGAGTCCCCTGGACAGGGCGGATACTGAAGCTTTCTTT. The encoded protein is CAWSPLDRADTEAFF.

This clone was counted once. This chain links TRBV14 with TRBJ2-2; D is perhaps TRBD1 or TRBD2 (6 bases each). The V and J ends lost 1 base and 6 bases respectively, with 12 bases between them. The germline CDR1 and CDR2 sequences are SGHDN and FVKESK. This CDR3 has 15 amino acids. CDR3 DNA: TGTGCCAGCAGCCAAGTCGGGGGCTTCGCCGGGGAGCTGTTTTTT. Its translation: CASSQVGGFAGELFF.

V is TRBV9 and J is TRBJ2-5; D remains unclear. Trimming shortened V by 0 bases and J by 4 bases, and 10 bases separated the two germline ends. Germline values: CDR1 SGDLS, CDR2 YYNGEE. CDR3 length: 14 residues. CDR3 loop: CASSVGSLGETQYF. CDR3 coding DNA: TGTGCCAGCAGCGTAGGGTCTCTGGGAGAGACCCAGTACTTC.

V is TRBV25-1 and J is TRBJ2-5; the D gene is possibly TRBD2 (7 bases). V was pared by 5 bases and J by 5 bases, with 15 bases between. The CDR3 is 14 residues long. The germline CDR1 and CDR2 sequences are MGHDK and SYGVNS. CDR3 nucleotides: TGTGCCAGCAGTAAACAGGGAGGGAGGGAGACCCAGTACTTC. Its translation: CASSKQGGRETQYF.

The rearrangement links TRBV19 to TRBJ1-6; D is perhaps TRBD1 (5 bases). The CDR3 has 11 residues. The germline V gene has CDR1 LNHDA and CDR2 SQIVND (reference sequence). V lost 4 bases to trimming and J lost 15 bases, with 10 bases between them. The CDR3, as DNA: TGTGCCAGTAGTACGGGACTCGACCTCCACTTT. The encoded protein is CASSTGLDLHF.

The chain links TRBV2 to TRBJ1-4; no reliable D call. The length of the CDR3 is 16 residues. The V gene lost 7 bases and the J gene lost 3 bases, with 18 bases spanning the gap. The V gene's germline CDR1 is SNHLY and CDR2 FYNNEI. The CDR3 DNA reads as TGTGCCAGCACTCCTTTGGCCTGGGAAGCTAATGAAAAACTGTTTTTT. Amino acid sequence: CASTPLAWEANEKLFF. Using reference TRBV2 and TRBJ1-4 for the parts outside the CDR3, the full variable domain is EPEVTQTPSHQVTQMGQEVILRCVPISNHLYFYWYRQILGQKVEFLVSFYNNEISEKSEIFDDQFSVERPDGSNFTLKIRSTKLEDSAMYFCASTPLAWEANEKLFFGSGTQLSVL.

The chain has TRBV11-3 and TRBJ2-3; TRBD2 is a possible D gene (5 bases). Germline-derived CDR1 and CDR2 are SGHNT and YENEEA. Between the trimmed V and J ends, which lost 5 bases and 0 bases, there was a span of 9 bases. CDR3 length equals 14 residues. CDR3 amino acids: CASSLAASTDTQYF. For the CDR3, the DNA is TGTGCCAGCAGCCTAGCAGCTAGCACAGATACGCAGTATTTT.

The V call is TRBV30, the J call TRBJ1-2, with a tentative D call TRBD1 (5 bases). The CDR3 loop spans 13 amino acids. Germline V CDR1 and CDR2: GTSNPN, SVGIG (reference sequence). The V end lost 2 bases, the J end lost 2 bases, and 9 bases lay between the germline ends. CDR3 sequence reads: CAWSTGRNYGYTF. In DNA form, the CDR3 reads TGTGCCTGGAGTACGGGACGGAACTATGGCTACACCTTC.

The chain is built from TRBV5-1 and TRBJ2-5; perhaps TRBD2 as D (5 bases). The CDR3 contains 12 residues. Trimming stripped 3 bases from V and 9 bases from J, with 12 bases between. Germline V gene sequence: CDR1 SGHRS, CDR2 YFSETQ. As DNA, the CDR3 is TGCGCCAGCAGCTCGGGGTTGTCGGCCCAGTACTTC. Translated: CASSSGLSAQYF.

The gene calls are TRBV19 and TRBJ2-2, with TRBD1 identical over 10 bases. The J segment lost 2 bases and the V segment lost 3 bases, leaving 6 bases of the junction unmatched. The CDR3 is made up of 17 amino acids. Germline CDR1 is LNHDA and CDR2 is SQIVND (reference sequence). Here the CDR3 DNA reads TGTGCCAGTAGTATTACGACAGGGGGCTTTAACACCGGGGAGCTGTTTTTT. Translation: CASSITTGGFNTGELFF. Looking up the rest from reference TRBV19 and TRBJ2-2 gives the full variable domain: DGGITQSPKYLFRKEGQNVTLSCEQNLNHDAMYWYRQDPGQGLRLIYYSQIVNDFQKGDIAEGYSVSREKKESFPLTVTSAQKNPTAFYLCASSITTGGFNTGELFFGEGSRLTVL.

The J gene is TRBJ1-2, the V gene TRBV5-1; D perhaps matches TRBD1 (6 bases). The CDR3 sequence is 14 residues long. Germline assignment: CDR1 SGHRS and CDR2 YFSETQ. Trimming removed 3 bases from V and 0 bases from J, with 9 bases in between. CDR3 sequence (DNA): TGCGCCAGCAGCTGGACAGCTTCTAACTATGGCTACACCTTC. Encoded protein: CASSWTASNYGYTF.

V usage is TRBV6-5 and J usage is TRBJ2-7; TRBD1 or TRBD2 may be the D gene (5 bases each). Per the germline V gene, CDR1 is MNHEY and CDR2 is SVGAGI. Trimming pared 10 bases from V and 6 bases from J, leaving 22 bases between. The CDR3 is 14 residues long. In DNA, the CDR3 is TGTGCCACTCCGGCCCAGGGCCGGGGATCCGAGCAGTACTTC. Translated: CATPAQGRGSEQYF.